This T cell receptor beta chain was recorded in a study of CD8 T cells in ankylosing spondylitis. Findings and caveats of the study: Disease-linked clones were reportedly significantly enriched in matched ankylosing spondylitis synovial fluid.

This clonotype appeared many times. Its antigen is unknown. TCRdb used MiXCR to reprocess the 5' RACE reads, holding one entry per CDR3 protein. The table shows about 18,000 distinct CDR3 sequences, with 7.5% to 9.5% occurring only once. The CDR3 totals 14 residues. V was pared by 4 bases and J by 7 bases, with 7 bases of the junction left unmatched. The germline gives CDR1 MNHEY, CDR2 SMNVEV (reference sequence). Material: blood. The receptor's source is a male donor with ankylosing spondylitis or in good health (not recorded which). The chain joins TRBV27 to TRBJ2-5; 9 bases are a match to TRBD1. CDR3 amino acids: CASSWGQGPGTQYF. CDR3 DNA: TGTGCCAGCAGTTGGGGACAGGGCCCCGGGACCCAGTACTTC.